The rows below give T cell receptor beta chains drawn from one sample of a study of identical twins. In TCRdb, the 5' RACE reads were re-called with MiXCR into one record per CDR3 protein. The repertoire holds approximately 500,000 distinct CDR3 sequences, around 15% seen once, with nearly 0.45% in the top ten. These sequences were also reported in another study, on yellow fever vaccine responses in identical twins.

The source material was CD4+ T cells sorted from blood. Receptor source: a woman aged 18-29 years in good health. The CDR3 runs from the conserved cysteine through the conserved F or W. Fields, in order: clone size, V gene, J gene, D gene, CDR3 protein, CDR3 DNA. The D gene is left open where the match is weak. Clone size is stated in some rows and not others, as once, few, many or a class when expanded.

>-|TRBV20-1|TRBJ2-5|-
CSARDPRAGIETQYF
TGCAGTGCTAGAGATCCTCGGGCAGGGATAGAGACCCAGTACTTC
>few|TRBV6-1|TRBJ2-1|TRBD1
CASHTHGTGLSNEQFF
TGTGCCAGCCACACCCACGGGACAGGGCTTAGCAATGAGCAGTTCTTC
>-|TRBV6-5|TRBJ2-1|-
CASSYGGSGKGGDEQFF
TGTGCCAGCAGTTACGGGGGCAGCGGGAAGGGCGGGGATGAGCAGTTCTTC
>-|TRBV10-2|TRBJ2-1|TRBD2
CASSEFASGSVYNEQFF
TGCGCCAGCAGTGAATTCGCTAGCGGGAGTGTTTACAATGAGCAGTTCTTC
>few|TRBV29-1|TRBJ2-2|TRBD1
CSVARDRDTGELFF
TGCAGCGTTGCTCGGGACAGAGACACCGGGGAGCTGTTTTTT
>few|TRBV12-3/TRBV12-4|TRBJ1-2|-
CASSSTPDSYGYTF
TGTGCCAGCAGTTCCACACCGGACAGCTATGGCTACACCTTC
>few|TRBV10-3|TRBJ2-2|TRBD1
CAISESRQGANTGELFF
TGTGCCATCAGTGAGTCGAGGCAGGGGGCTAACACCGGGGAGCTGTTTTTT
>few|TRBV5-4|TRBJ2-1|-
CASSPGTSYNEQFF
TGTGCCAGCAGCCCCGGAACCTCCTACAATGAGCAGTTCTTC
>few|TRBV3-1|TRBJ2-2|-
CASSRKDRKNTGELFF
TGTGCCAGCAGCCGAAAGGACCGAAAGAACACCGGGGAGCTGTTTTTT
>-|TRBV6-5|TRBJ2-5|-
CASSYLKGGETQYF
TGTGCCAGCAGTTACTTAAAGGGGGGAGAGACCCAGTACTTC
>few|TRBV14|TRBJ2-5|-
CASSQVDPQETQYF
TGTGCCAGCAGCCAAGTTGACCCACAAGAGACCCAGTACTTC
>few|TRBV11-3|TRBJ2-1|TRBD1
CASSFQQGTVPYNEQFF
TGTGCCAGCAGCTTCCAGCAGGGGACAGTCCCCTACAATGAGCAGTTCTTC
>-|TRBV18|TRBJ2-3|-
CASSPNEGGADTQYF
TGTGCCAGCTCACCAAACGAGGGAGGAGCAGATACGCAGTATTTT
>-|TRBV4-1|TRBJ1-1|-
CASSHAPGQLNTEAFF
TGCGCCAGCAGCCATGCTCCGGGACAACTGAACACTGAAGCTTTCTTT
>many|TRBV10-2|TRBJ2-1|TRBD2
CASSITGGINEQFF
TGCGCCAGCAGTATAACGGGAGGGATCAATGAGCAGTTCTTC
>-|TRBV29-1|TRBJ2-1|TRBD2
CSVVGLAGGLSTDGEQFF
TGCAGCGTTGTAGGTCTAGCGGGAGGGCTCAGTACAGATGGTGAGCAGTTCTTC
>many|TRBV27|TRBJ1-6|-
CASSFIGGSYNSPLHF
TGTGCCAGCAGTTTTATCGGCGGCTCCTATAATTCACCCCTCCACTTT
>-|TRBV14|TRBJ2-2|-
CASSQTTEMVKTGELFF
TGTGCCAGCAGCCAAACGACAGAGATGGTCAAGACCGGGGAGCTGTTTTTT
>-|TRBV5-1|TRBJ2-2|-
CASSLVLLADTGELFF
TGCGCCAGCAGCTTGGTTTTGCTAGCTGACACCGGGGAGCTGTTTTTT
>few|TRBV12-3/TRBV12-4|TRBJ2-1|-
CASSLEASSQQFF
TGTGCCAGCAGTTTAGAGGCTAGCAGCCAACAGTTCTTC
>many|TRBV12-3/TRBV12-4|TRBJ2-3|-
CASSWGTDTQYF
TGTGCCAGCAGTTGGGGAACAGATACGCAGTATTTT
>few|TRBV20-1|TRBJ2-5|TRBD1
CSASGTESQETQYF
TGCAGTGCCTCCGGGACAGAGTCACAAGAGACCCAGTACTTC
>few|TRBV12-3/TRBV12-4|TRBJ2-2|TRBD1
CASRTPRTGGGTGELFF
TGTGCCAGCAGAACCCCGCGGACAGGGGGTGGGACCGGGGAGCTGTTTTTT
>few|TRBV6-5|TRBJ2-7|-
CASSYSVQGHEQYF
TGTGCCAGCAGTTACTCAGTCCAGGGCCACGAGCAGTACTTC
>few|TRBV6-1|TRBJ2-7|TRBD1
CASRRTGTSYEQYF
TGTGCCAGCAGGCGGACAGGGACCTCCTACGAGCAGTACTTC
>-|TRBV28|TRBJ2-1|TRBD1
CASSRPAYRGYNEQFF
TGTGCCAGCAGCCGTCCGGCCTACAGGGGCTACAATGAGCAGTTCTTC
>-|TRBV10-1|TRBJ1-3|TRBD1
CASSWDRGSGNTIYF
TGCGCCAGCAGTTGGGACAGGGGATCTGGAAACACCATATATTTT
>few|TRBV20-1|TRBJ2-2|TRBD2
CSAGLAGPAGELFF
TGCAGTGCGGGACTAGCGGGTCCGGCCGGGGAGCTGTTTTTT